Listed below are T cell receptor beta chains from one sample, sequenced in a study of cytomegalovirus exposure and HLA in healthy donors. Sequencing was performed with immunoSEQ multiplex PCR; in TCRdb, only in-frame clones are kept and a portion is missing. The table has roughly 120,000 clones, about 86% seen once. The sample comprised PBMCs. The origin of the receptors is a man aged 35-49 years in good health and CMV-seronegative. Both conserved end residues are part of each CDR3. A D gene is named only where the DNA matches it firmly. Where a row states a size, it is once, few, many or the class of an expanded clone; other rows omit it.

TRBV27,-,-,TRBJ2-5,CASTNSGEETQYF,TGTGCCAGCACGAATTCAGGGGAAGAGACCCAGTACTTC
TRBV29-1,TRBD1,-,TRBJ1-1,CSVDRTGGLVTEAFF,TGCAGCGTTGATAGGACAGGGGGCTTGGTCACTGAAGCTTTCTTT
TRBV9,-,once,TRBJ1-1,CASSTRQVTNTEAFF,TGTGCCAGCAGCACAAGACAGGTGACGAACACTGAAGCTTTCTTT
TRBV5-3,-,once,TRBJ2-5,CARSFSGDQETQYF,TGTGCCAGAAGCTTTTCGGGAGACCAAGAGACCCAGTACTTC
TRBV7-2,-,once,TRBJ2-5,CASSLAGGLGGETQYF,TGTGCCAGCAGCTTAGCGGGGGGGCTGGGAGGGGAGACCCAGTACTTC
TRBV4-3,TRBD2,few,TRBJ2-1,CASSQSGGYNEQFF,TGCGCCAGCAGCCAGAGCGGGGGCTACAATGAGCAGTTCTTC
TRBV7-9,TRBD1,-,TRBJ2-3,CATTRDRGTDTQYF,TGTGCCACCACCAGGGACAGGGGTACAGATACGCAGTATTTT
TRBV7-2,TRBD1,-,TRBJ2-6,CASSLAQGFVLTF,TGTGCCAGCAGCTTAGCACAGGGGTTCGTCCTGACTTTC
TRBV7-2,TRBD1,-,TRBJ1-1,CASSKTGFSTEAFF,TGTGCCAGCAGCAAGACAGGGTTTAGCACTGAAGCTTTCTTT
TRBV5-4,TRBD1,-,TRBJ2-2,CASSLAARDRQNGELFF,TGTGCCAGCAGCTTGGCTGCTCGGGACAGGCAAAACGGGGAGCTGTTTTTT
TRBV2,TRBD1,once,TRBJ1-5,CASKRTGEQPQHF,TGTGCCAGCAAAAGGACAGGGGAACAGCCCCAGCATTTT
TRBV15,-,-,TRBJ1-5,CATSRDRAGEGQPQHF,TGTGCCACCAGCAGAGATCGGGCAGGGGAGGGTCAGCCCCAGCATTTT
TRBV28,TRBD1,few,TRBJ1-3,CASSSGTGKWNTIYF,TGTGCCAGCAGTTCCGGGACAGGGAAGTGGAACACCATATATTTT
TRBV6-5,TRBD1,-,TRBJ1-2,CASSGTGWGNGYTF,TGTGCCAGCAGTGGGACAGGTTGGGGGAATGGCTACACCTTC
TRBV27,TRBD2,-,TRBJ2-2,CASRKLAGGDTGELFF,TGTGCCAGCAGGAAGCTAGCGGGGGGAGACACCGGGGAGCTGTTTTTT
TRBV5-1,-,-,TRBJ1-4,CASSLAAGKNEKLFF,TGCGCCAGCAGCTTGGCCGCCGGGAAAAATGAAAAACTGTTTTTT
TRBV18,-,-,TRBJ1-1,CASSQIGMNTEAFF,TGTGCCAGCTCACAAATCGGGATGAACACTGAAGCTTTCTTT
TRBV7-8,-,-,TRBJ1-4,CASSLTRPHVGVSTNEKLFF,TGTGCCAGCAGCCTGACCCGGCCCCATGTCGGGGTTTCGACTAATGAAAAACTGTTTTTT
TRBV6-5,-,-,TRBJ2-1,CASKNERYNEQFF,TGTGCCAGCAAAAACGAACGGTACAATGAGCAGTTCTTC
TRBV7-6,-,-,TRBJ1-6,CASSYAGGANNSPLHF,TGTGCCAGCAGCTACGCCGGGGGGGCCAATAATTCACCCCTCCACTTT
TRBV6-5,TRBD2,-,TRBJ2-1,CASRLAGGYNEQFF,TGTGCCAGCAGGCTAGCGGGGGGCTACAATGAGCAGTTCTTC
TRBV5-4,TRBD2,-,TRBJ2-7,CASSFWAAGEGEQYF,TGTGCCAGCAGCTTTTGGGCAGCGGGGGAAGGCGAGCAGTACTTC
TRBV28,TRBD1,-,TRBJ1-5,CASRAGGKNQPQHF,TGTGCCAGCAGGGCAGGGGGCAAGAATCAGCCCCAGCATTTT
TRBV5-1,TRBD2,-,TRBJ2-1,CASSLDTSGGQSYNEQFF,TGCGCCAGCAGCTTGGATACTAGCGGGGGCCAATCCTACAATGAGCAGTTCTTC
TRBV7-9,-,-,TRBJ2-7,CASSPFGGFYEQYF,TGTGCCAGCAGCCCCTTTGGGGGCTTTTACGAGCAGTACTTC
TRBV5-6,TRBD2,-,TRBJ2-3,CASLLAGGTDTQYF,TGTGCCAGCCTTCTAGCGGGGGGCACAGATACGCAGTATTTT
TRBV6-5,TRBD2,-,TRBJ2-7,CASSYRGTSGHGEQYF,TGTGCCAGCAGTTACAGGGGCACTAGCGGGCACGGCGAGCAGTACTTC
TRBV4-3,-,few,TRBJ1-1,CASSRERGTEAFF,TGCGCCAGCAGCCGTGAGAGAGGCACTGAAGCTTTCTTT
TRBV10-2,-,-,TRBJ2-3,CASSDRGKSADTQYF,TGCGCCAGCAGTGATCGGGGGAAGTCCGCAGATACGCAGTATTTT
TRBV4-3,-,-,TRBJ1-1,CASSQDKGGTEAFF,TGCGCCAGCAGCCAAGATAAAGGGGGAACTGAAGCTTTCTTT
TRBV7-9,-,-,TRBJ2-6,CASSPPARLGGSGANVLTF,TGTGCCAGCAGCCCCCCGGCCCGCCTGGGGGGCTCTGGGGCCAACGTCCTGACTTTC
TRBV7-3,-,-,TRBJ1-6,CASSSTGRNNSPLHF,TGTGCCAGCAGCTCTACGGGTCGGAATAATTCACCCCTCCACTTT
TRBV28,TRBD1,once,TRBJ1-5,CATAIVGDRGLQPQHF,TGTGCCACCGCTATAGTGGGGGACAGGGGGCTTCAGCCCCAGCATTTT